The source of this T cell receptor (beta chain) is a study of stem cell transplantation in POMP-related autoinflammatory disease (dated by TCRdb to 2020 to 2023). General notes on the study: The study hypothesis was that defective thymoproteasomes impair MHC class I-dependent CD8+ T-cell differentiation and positive selection, which skews the TRB repertoire. Before transplant, CD4+ naive T-cell skewing, low CD8+ T-cell proportions, and reduced T-cell cytokine secretion were observed in patients. DNA chimerism analysis after transplant demonstrated 100% donor engraftment of neutrophils and platelets for up to one year. The effect of POMP deficiency on T-cell receptor beta repertoire diversity and CDR3 characteristics was assessed by high-throughput TRB sequencing.

Including cysteine and phenylalanine, the CDR3 has 13 amino acids. Only the CDR3 DNA stays, 39 bases, in frame from base 1. CDR1 LGHDT and CDR2 YNNKEL are derived from the germline V gene (reference sequence). Ends trimmed: V by 8 bases, J by 0 bases; bases unmatched to a gene: 2. The study at large found these results: Across all analyzed T-cell subsets, PRAID patients showed a trend toward higher clonality and lower TRB diversity. The number of unique TRB V-J gene pairings in PRAID patients was restricted. Statistical significance for the trend toward lower diversity and increased clonality in PRAID patients was reached only for regulatory T cells.

Of note for this clone: The specificity of this receptor is unknown. No qualities accompany the bases; no much larger clone lies one base away.

Library preparation used the immunoSEQ multiplex PCR assay. The authors processed their data as follows. Repertoire diversity was quantified with Shannon entropy, accounting for clonal size distribution. The Gini-Simpson index (Simpson_1-D) was used to measure inequality of clonotype distribution. TCRdb obtained this table from immuneACCESS and retained in-frame rearrangements with V and J assigned. These tables miss some clones; where compared with another copy, unresolved V genes account for less than half of the shortfall, and the remainder is unexplained. The DNA gave D and trimming, while V, J and clone size come from that table. This sample holds approximately 65,000 clones; around 90% were observed only once. 0.66% of the sample is held by the ten biggest clonotypes. According to the study, the label for this sample's time point signals: after hematopoietic stem cell transplant. PRAID was marked by prominent immunodeficiency together with autoinflammation. T-cell subsets (conventional T cells, CD8+ T cells, regulatory T cells, T follicular helper cells) were sorted before TRB sequencing.

This material consisted of CD4+ T cells from PBMCs, taken after stem cell transplantation. This sequence was found in a human patient with POMP-related autoinflammation and immune dysregulation (PRAID). After a transplant, the graft donor may have provided part of the T cells. Recombination linked TRBV3-1 (or the pseudogene TRBV3-2) to TRBJ2-3, and 7 bases in between align with TRBD1. The CDR3 loop reads CASADRSTDTQYF. Read as DNA, the sequence is TGTGCCAGCGCGGACAGGAGCACAGATACGCAGTATTTT.